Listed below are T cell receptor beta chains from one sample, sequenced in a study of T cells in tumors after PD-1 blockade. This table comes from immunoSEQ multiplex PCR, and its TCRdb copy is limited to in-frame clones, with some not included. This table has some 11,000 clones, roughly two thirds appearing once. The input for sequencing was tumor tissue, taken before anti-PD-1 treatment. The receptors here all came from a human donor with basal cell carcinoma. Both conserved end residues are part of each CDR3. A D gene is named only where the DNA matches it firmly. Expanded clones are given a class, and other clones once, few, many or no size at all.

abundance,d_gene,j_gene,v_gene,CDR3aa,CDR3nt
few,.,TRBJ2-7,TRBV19,CASSPTRTGYEQYF,TGTGCCAGTAGTCCAACGCGAACAGGTTACGAGCAGTACTTC
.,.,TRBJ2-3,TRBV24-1,CATKRNLVSDTQYF,TGTGCCACCAAACGCAACTTGGTCTCAGATACGCAGTATTTT
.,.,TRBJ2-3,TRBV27,CASSFRPHASTDTQYF,TGTGCCAGCAGTTTCCGTCCACATGCTAGCACAGATACGCAGTATTTT
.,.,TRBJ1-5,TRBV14,CASSQGLGRPQHF,TGTGCCAGCAGCCAAGGCCTGGGACGGCCCCAGCATTTT
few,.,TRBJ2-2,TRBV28,CASRTQTTLNTGELFF,TGTGCCAGCAGAACACAGACGACGCTTAACACCGGGGAGCTGTTTTTT
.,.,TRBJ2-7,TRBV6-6,CASSPGSTYEQYF,TGTGCCAGCAGTCCTGGGTCAACCTACGAGCAGTACTTC
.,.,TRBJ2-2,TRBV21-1,CASSKGMSTGELFF,TGTGCCAGCAGCAAAGGGATGAGCACCGGGGAGCTGTTTTTT
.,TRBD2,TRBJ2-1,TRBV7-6,CASSSRLAGGDEQFF,TGTGCCAGCAGCTCACGACTAGCGGGGGGGGATGAGCAGTTCTTC
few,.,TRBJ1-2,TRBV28,CATGMDYGYTF,TGTGCCACCGGTATGGACTATGGCTACACCTTC
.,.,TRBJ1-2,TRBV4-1,CASSQVLRAAPRYGYTF,TGCGCCAGCAGCCAAGTTCTCCGGGCTGCGCCACGCTATGGCTACACCTTC
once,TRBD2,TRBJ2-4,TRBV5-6,CASSLGGTSPGIQYF,TGTGCCAGCAGCTTGGGCGGGACTAGCCCCGGCATTCAGTACTTC
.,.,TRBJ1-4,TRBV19,CASRLTEGRGEKLFF,TGTGCCAGTAGGCTTACAGAGGGCAGAGGTGAAAAACTGTTTTTT
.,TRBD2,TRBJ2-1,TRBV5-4,CASRPIAGYSYNEQFF,TGTGCCAGCAGGCCGATAGCGGGGTACTCCTACAATGAGCAGTTCTTC
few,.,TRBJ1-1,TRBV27,CASSGQRMNTEAFF,TGTGCCAGCTCCGGACAGCGAATGAACACTGAAGCTTTCTTT
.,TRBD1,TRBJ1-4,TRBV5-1,CASSGSGQVNEKLFF,TGCGCCAGCAGTGGATCGGGACAGGTTAATGAAAAACTGTTTTTT
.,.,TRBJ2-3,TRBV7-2,CASSSGGISTDTQYF,TGTGCCAGCAGCTCAGGGGGGATTAGCACAGATACGCAGTATTTT
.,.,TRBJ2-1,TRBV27,CASSLSRADNEQFF,TGTGCCAGCAGTCTCTCTCGGGCGGACAATGAGCAGTTCTTC
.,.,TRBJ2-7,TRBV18,CASSPGNYEQYF,TGTGCCAGCTCACCCGGGAACTACGAGCAGTACTTC
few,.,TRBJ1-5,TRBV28,CASSLRGTPRNQPQHF,TGTGCCAGCAGTTTGAGAGGGACACCTCGAAATCAGCCCCAGCATTTT
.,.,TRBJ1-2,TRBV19,CASTSTGRGGYTF,TGTGCCAGTACCTCCACAGGGAGAGGGGGCTACACCTTC
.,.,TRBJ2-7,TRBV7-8,CASSPRHVTNNEQYF,TGTGCCAGCAGCCCTCGACACGTTACGAACAACGAGCAGTACTTC
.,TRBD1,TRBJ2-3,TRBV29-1,CSVITGADTQYF,TGCAGCGTGATCACAGGGGCCGATACGCAGTATTTT
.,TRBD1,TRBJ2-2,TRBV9,CASSVAGPDRVFTGELFF,TGTGCCAGCAGCGTAGCCGGACCGGACAGGGTGTTCACCGGGGAGCTGTTTTTT
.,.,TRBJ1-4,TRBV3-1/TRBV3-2,CASSPGGGLNEKLFF,TGTGCCAGCAGCCCTGGGGGGGGCCTGAATGAAAAACTGTTTTTT
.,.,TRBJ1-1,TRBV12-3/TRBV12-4,CASSFAGIGAFF,TGTGCCAGCAGTTTTGCAGGAATTGGGGCTTTCTTT
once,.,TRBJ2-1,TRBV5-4,CASSLTGYNEQFF,TGTGCCAGCAGCTTGACAGGTTACAATGAGCAGTTCTTC
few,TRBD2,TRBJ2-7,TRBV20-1,CSASFAGGSYEQYF,TGCAGTGCTAGTTTCGCGGGGGGATCCTACGAGCAGTACTTC
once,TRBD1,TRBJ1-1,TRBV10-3,CASSRQGVNTEAFF,TGTGCCAGCTCCCGACAGGGCGTGAACACTGAAGCTTTCTTT
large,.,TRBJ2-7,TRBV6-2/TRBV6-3,CASSYALTYEQYF,TGTGCCAGCAGTTACGCGTTAACCTACGAGCAGTACTTC
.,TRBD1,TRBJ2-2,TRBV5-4,CASAAQRQGNTGELFF,TGTGCCAGCGCCGCTCAGAGACAGGGCAACACCGGGGAGCTGTTTTTT
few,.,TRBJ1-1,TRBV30,CAWSNRVPFF,TGTGCCTGGAGTAACCGGGTCCCTTTCTTT
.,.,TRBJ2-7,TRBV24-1,CATSASTIYEQYF,TGTGCCACCAGTGCGAGCACAATCTACGAGCAGTACTTC
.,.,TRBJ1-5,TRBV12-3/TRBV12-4,CASRYRDQPQHF,TGTGCCAGCAGGTATCGGGACCAGCCCCAGCATTTT
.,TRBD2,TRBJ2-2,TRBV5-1,CASSLGLAANTGELFF,TGCGCCAGCAGCTTAGGACTAGCTGCGAACACCGGGGAGCTGTTTTTT
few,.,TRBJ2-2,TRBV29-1,CSARKRGLNTGELFF,TGCAGCGCCCGCAAAAGGGGGTTAAACACCGGGGAGCTGTTTTTT
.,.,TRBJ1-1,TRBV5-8,CASSLARDGEAFF,TGTGCCAGCAGCTTGGCCCGGGATGGTGAAGCTTTCTTT
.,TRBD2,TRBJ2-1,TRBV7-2,CASRVSGGLGYNEQFF,TGTGCCAGCAGGGTTAGCGGGGGGCTTGGCTACAATGAGCAGTTCTTC
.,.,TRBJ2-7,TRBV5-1,CASSLSPGEQYF,TGCGCCAGCAGCTTGTCTCCGGGGGAGCAGTACTTC
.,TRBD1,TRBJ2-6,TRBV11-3,CASSSTGWGANVLTF,TGTGCCAGCAGCTCGACAGGGTGGGGGGCCAACGTCCTGACTTTC
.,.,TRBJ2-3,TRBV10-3,CAISEAPDTQYF,TGTGCCATCAGTGAGGCCCCAGATACGCAGTATTTT